These 6 T cell receptor beta chains were sequenced from one sample in a study of beta chain features in type 1 diabetes. Sequencing targeted expressed TCRB transcripts, as all isolated RNA had been reverse transcribed. TCRdb's table, derived via immunoSEQ multiplex PCR, lists solely in-frame clones and lacks some. The table includes about 410,000 clones, approximately 15% detected once. Sequenced input: naive CD4+ T cells from blood. The receptors here all came from a man aged 25 to 40 in good health.

The chain recombines TRBV11-2 with TRBJ2-4; D is undetermined. The CDR3 length is 16 residues. V was trimmed by 0 bases and J by 1 base, leaving 10 bases between them. Germline lookup yields CDR1 SGHAT and CDR2 FQNNGV. For the CDR3, the DNA is TGTGCCAGCAGCTTAGAGACCAGCGTCGCCAAAAACATTCAGTACTTC. It encodes CASSLETSVAKNIQYF.

This clone occurred a few times. V usage is TRBV14 and J usage is TRBJ2-1; D is unresolved. The CDR3 runs 16 residues. The ends were cut back, 0 bases at V and 2 bases at J, with 11 bases in the middle. CDR1 and CDR2 from the germline V gene are SGHDN and FVKESK. This CDR3 is CASSQDLGIAYNEQFF. CDR3 nucleotide sequence: TGTGCCAGCAGCCAAGATCTCGGCATCGCCTACAATGAGCAGTTCTTC.

The chain is built from TRBV7-2 and TRBJ2-7, with TRBD1 as a possible D gene (6 bases). There are 15 residues in the CDR3. Per the germline V gene, CDR1 is SGHTA and CDR2 is FQGNSA. Trimming removed 3 bases from V and 3 bases from J, with 15 bases in between. CDR3 residues: CASSFRGLQGYEQYF. In nucleotides, the CDR3 is TGTGCCAGCAGCTTTAGGGGCCTACAGGGCTACGAGCAGTACTTC.

The chain joins TRBV28 to TRBJ1-1; D is undetermined. Trimming cost V 5 bases and J 4 bases, with 8 bases left between them. Germline-derived CDR1 and CDR2 are MDHEN and SYDVKM. CDR3 length: 12 amino acids. The CDR3 spells CASSPSVTEAFF. The CDR3 region has the DNA TGTGCCAGCAGTCCAAGTGTCACTGAAGCTTTCTTT.

This clone was found once. V is TRBV11-2 and J is TRBJ2-1; D gene unclear. The V end lost 5 bases, the J end lost 6 bases, and 17 bases lay between the germline ends. This CDR3 has 15 residues. Germline V gene sequence: CDR1 SGHAT, CDR2 FQNNGV. The CDR3 sequence is CASSLPTLLLNEQFF. The CDR3 coding sequence is TGTGCCAGCAGCCTCCCCACCCTCTTACTCAATGAGCAGTTCTTC.

The chain combines TRBV30 with TRBJ2-4; D may match TRBD1 or TRBD2 (5 bases each). The germline V and J ends were trimmed by 4 bases and 0 bases, with 13 bases remaining between them. Germline CDR1 GTSNPN, CDR2 SVGIG (reference sequence). The CDR3 has 15 residues. This CDR3 reads CAWNRDRRAKNIQYF. CDR3 nucleotides: TGTGCCTGGAACCGGGACCGCCGAGCCAAAAACATTCAGTACTTC.